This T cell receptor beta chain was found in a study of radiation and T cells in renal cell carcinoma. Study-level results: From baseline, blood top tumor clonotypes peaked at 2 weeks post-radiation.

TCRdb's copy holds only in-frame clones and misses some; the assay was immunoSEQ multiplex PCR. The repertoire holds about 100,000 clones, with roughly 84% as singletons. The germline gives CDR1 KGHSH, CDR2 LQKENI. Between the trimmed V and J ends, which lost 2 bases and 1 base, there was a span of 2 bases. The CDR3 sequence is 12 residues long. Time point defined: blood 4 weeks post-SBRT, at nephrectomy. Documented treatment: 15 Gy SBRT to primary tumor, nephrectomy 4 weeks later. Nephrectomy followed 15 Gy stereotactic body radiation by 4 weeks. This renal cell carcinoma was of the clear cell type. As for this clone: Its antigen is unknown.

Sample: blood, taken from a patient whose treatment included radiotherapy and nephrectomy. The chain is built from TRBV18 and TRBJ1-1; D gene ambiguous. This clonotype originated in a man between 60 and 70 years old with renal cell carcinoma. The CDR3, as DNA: TGTGCCAGCTCACCAACGAACACTGAAGCTTTCTTT. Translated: CASSPTNTEAFF.